Each of the 9 T cell receptor beta chains below was sequenced from the same sample in a study of shared clonotypes between healthy human individuals (dated by TCRdb to 2020 to 2022). The method was the immunoSEQ multiplex PCR assay. The clones in this table, taken by TCRdb from immuneACCESS, are in-frame only. Not every clone is retained; where verified, under half of the shortfall comes from an unresolved V gene, and the cause of the rest is unknown. This sample lists 450,000 to 500,000 clones; approximately 80% were detected once. The ten largest clones add up to around 12% of the sample. Sequencing used PBMCs. The receptors were gathered from a woman aged 40 to 49 in good health. Some clones in this sample may be carry-over from other donors' samples.

This clone was counted at least ten times. The chain joins TRBV7-6 to TRBJ2-7, with D perhaps TRBD2 (5 bases). This CDR3 has 16 amino acids. The V and J ends lost 0 bases and 3 bases respectively, with 15 bases between them. Germline CDR1 and CDR2: SGHVS and FNYEAQ. The CDR3 reads CASSLADTAGNYEQYF. DNA for the CDR3: TGTGCCAGCAGCTTAGCCGACACCGCGGGCAACTACGAGCAGTACTTC.

V and J are TRBV6-1 and TRBJ2-5; D may be TRBD1 or TRBD2 (5 bases each). TRBJ2-7 matches the DNA end more closely, so the J call is doubtful. The CDR3 consists of 15 residues. Germline assignment: CDR1 MNHNS and CDR2 SASEGT. In nucleotides, the CDR3 is TGTGCCAGCAGTGGTTTGGACGGGGCTGCCTACGAGCAGTACTTC. It translates to CASSGLDGAAYEQYF.

The V call is TRBV5-1, the J call TRBJ2-2; no reliable D call. This CDR3 is 16 amino acids long. The germline V gene encodes CDR1 SGHRS and CDR2 YFSETQ. Trimming left V 1 base short and J 0 bases short, with 10 bases between. The CDR3 is CASSLSQAANTGELFF. The CDR3 DNA sequence: TGCGCCAGCAGCTTGTCGCAGGCAGCGAACACCGGGGAGCTGTTTTTT. Combining the CDR3 with reference TRBV5-1 and TRBJ2-2 gives the whole variable domain KAGVTQTPRYLIKTRGQQVTLSCSPISGHRSVSWYQQTPGQGLQFLFEYFSETQRNKGNFPGRFSGRQFSNSRSEMNVSTLELGDSALYLCASSLSQAANTGELFFGEGSRLTVL.

This chain joins TRBV30 and TRBJ1-1, with D possibly being TRBD1 (6 bases). CDR1 is GTSNPN and CDR2 is SVGIG in the germline V gene (reference sequence). With 0 bases removed from V and 7 bases from J, the gap between germline ends came to 15 bases. The CDR3 has 14 amino acids. CDR3 region: CAWSVRGFRGEAFF. CDR3 DNA sequence: TGTGCCTGGAGTGTCCGGGGATTCAGGGGTGAAGCTTTCTTT.

The chain links TRBV28 to TRBJ1-6; D is possibly TRBD1 (6 bases). The germline V gene has CDR1 MDHEN and CDR2 SYDVKM. V shed 2 bases and J shed 6 bases, with 11 bases lying between them. The CDR3 is 15 residues long. CDR3 in amino acids: CASSLGGGLNSPLHF. The CDR3 DNA follows: TGTGCCAGCAGTTTAGGTGGGGGGCTTAATTCACCCCTCCACTTT.

The V call is TRBV5-5, the J call TRBJ2-5; TRBD1 matches 11 bases. Germline V gene lookup returns CDR1 SGHKS and CDR2 YYEKEE (reference sequence). The CDR3 has 14 amino acids. V lost 4 bases, J lost 7 bases, and 6 bases stayed unmatched. The CDR3 DNA follows: TGTGCCAGCAGCCCGGCGGGACAGGGGGGGACCCAGTACTTC. It is translated as CASSPAGQGGTQYF. Together with reference TRBV5-5 and TRBJ2-5, the CDR3 gives the full variable domain: DAGVTQSPTHLIKTRGQQVTLRCSPISGHKSVSWYQQVLGQGPQFIFQYYEKEERGRGNFPDRFSARQFPNYSSELNVNALLLGDSALYLCASSPAGQGGTQYFGPGTRLLVL.

This chain links TRBV6-1 with TRBJ2-1; 10 bases line up with TRBD1. The CDR3 is 17 amino acids. V was pared by 4 bases and J by 6 bases, with 12 bases of the junction left unmatched. Germline V lookup: CDR1 MNHNS, CDR2 SASEGT. CDR3: CASSAYPPGQGINEQFF. For the CDR3, the DNA is TGTGCCAGCAGTGCCTACCCTCCGGGACAGGGGATCAATGAGCAGTTCTTC.

In the case of this clone: It may be a read error: a sequence one base away is much more abundant. This same CDR3 is encoded by further DNA sequences in the sample. This CDR3 reads CASSLGPGAQETQYF. CDR3 DNA: TGTGCCAGCAGCTTAGGCCCAGGGGCCCAAGAGACCCAGTACTTC. The chain joins TRBV7-9 to TRBJ2-5; D is possibly TRBD1 (6 bases). Deletions cut 1 base from V and 1 base from J, with 10 bases between. CDR1 is SEHNR and CDR2 is FQNEAQ in the germline V gene (reference sequence). The CDR3 has 15 residues.

With regard to this clone: This likely stems from a read error, as it lies one base from a far larger clone. Other nucleotide sequences from this sample produce the same CDR3. The chain couples TRBV6-9 to TRBJ2-1, with 9 nucleotides matching TRBD2. CDR1 and CDR2 from the germline V gene are MNHGY and SVAAGI. The CDR3 consists of 15 residues. CDR3 sequence: CASSPGTSSNNEQFF. The CDR3 bases are TGCGCCAGCAGCCCCGGGACTAGCTCGAACAATGAGCAGTTCTTC.